A selection of T cell receptor beta chains follows, all from one sample in a study of cytomegalovirus exposure and HLA in healthy donors. Assay used: immunoSEQ multiplex PCR; TCRdb lists only in-frame clones, some missing. This sample's table has 130,000 to 150,000 clones. Sequencing used PBMCs. The receptors stem from a male donor in good health and CMV-seronegative. The CDR3 runs from the conserved cysteine through the conserved F or W. The order of the fields is V gene, D gene, J gene, CDR3 protein, CDR3 DNA. D genes are given only for firm matches.

TRBV7-9,.,TRBJ2-5,CASSSSTGQETQYF,TGTGCCAGCAGTTCGTCGACCGGGCAAGAGACCCAGTACTTC
TRBV27,TRBD1,TRBJ1-6,CASLRTGDFSSPLHF,TGTGCCAGCCTCCGGACAGGGGATTTCAGTTCACCCCTCCACTTT
TRBV5-6,.,TRBJ2-7,CASSLYRVHYEQYF,TGTGCCAGCAGCTTGTACAGGGTGCACTACGAGCAGTACTTC
TRBV18,.,TRBJ1-2,CASSPGGGGYGYTF,TGTGCCAGCTCACCGGGAGGTGGTGGCTATGGCTACACCTTC
TRBV28,.,TRBJ2-2,CASSTGPSTGELFF,TGTGCCAGCAGTACAGGGCCCAGCACCGGGGAGCTGTTTTTT
TRBV18,.,TRBJ2-5,CASAEGGTAKETQYF,TGTGCCAGCGCAGAAGGCGGGACAGCAAAAGAGACCCAGTACTTC
TRBV18,TRBD2,TRBJ2-7,CASSLTRGGAYEQYF,TGTGCCAGCTCTCTGACACGTGGGGGGGCCTACGAGCAGTACTTC
TRBV28,.,TRBJ2-1,CASSLGRSYNEQFF,TGTGCCAGCAGTTTGGGGCGGTCCTACAATGAGCAGTTCTTC
TRBV7-8,.,TRBJ2-1,CASSLDARQSSYNEQFF,TGTGCCAGCAGCTTAGACGCGCGGCAGAGCTCCTACAATGAGCAGTTCTTC
TRBV7-2,.,TRBJ2-5,CASSLRGGPQETQYF,TGTGCCAGCAGCTTACGCGGGGGCCCTCAAGAGACCCAGTACTTC
TRBV19,.,TRBJ1-3,CASSIIPGSGNTIYF,TGTGCCAGTAGTATAATCCCAGGCTCTGGAAACACCATATATTTT
TRBV6-1,TRBD2,TRBJ2-3,CASSEGLAGGQDTQYF,TGTGCCAGCAGTGAGGGACTAGCGGGAGGGCAAGATACGCAGTATTTT
TRBV6-5,.,TRBJ2-3,CASRTERDTWNTQYF,TGTGCCAGCAGGACGGAGAGGGATACTTGGAATACGCAGTATTTT
TRBV27,TRBD2,TRBJ2-7,CASRGTSGTIKQYF,TGTGCCAGCAGGGGGACTAGCGGGACCATCAAGCAGTACTTC
TRBV6-5,.,TRBJ1-1,CASKQTGTEAFF,TGTGCCAGCAAACAAACGGGGACTGAAGCTTTCTTT
TRBV4-1,.,TRBJ2-2,CASSQEAQGPGRTTGELFF,TGCGCCAGCAGCCAAGAAGCGCAGGGCCCGGGTAGGACCACCGGGGAGCTGTTTTTT
TRBV27,TRBD2,TRBJ2-7,CASTSGPTYEQYF,TGTGCCAGCACTAGCGGACCAACCTACGAGCAGTACTTC
TRBV4-2,.,TRBJ2-3,CASSQESSARRGQYF,TGTGCCAGCAGCCAAGAATCGTCCGCACGAAGGGGGCAGTATTTT
TRBV19,TRBD1,TRBJ1-2,CASSPSGTGGYGYTF,TGTGCCAGTAGTCCCTCCGGGACAGGGGGCTATGGCTACACCTTC
TRBV6-5,TRBD1,TRBJ1-2,CASSAGQGYTGGYTF,TGTGCCAGCAGCGCGGGACAGGGGTATACGGGGGGCTACACCTTC
TRBV29-1,TRBD1,TRBJ1-3,CSVETGDLWNTIYF,TGCAGCGTCGAGACAGGGGATCTGTGGAACACCATATATTTT
TRBV5-1,.,TRBJ2-6,CASTDNFSGANVLTF,TGCGCCAGCACGGACAATTTCTCTGGGGCCAACGTCCTGACTTTC
TRBV18,.,TRBJ2-7,CASSPTSGYEQYF,TGTGCCAGCTCACCCACTTCCGGCTACGAGCAGTACTTC
TRBV11-2,TRBD1,TRBJ1-1,CASSSLRQGSTEAFF,TGTGCCAGCAGCTCCCTGAGACAGGGATCCACTGAAGCTTTCTTT
TRBV29-1,TRBD1,TRBJ2-2,CSEKTGAGELFF,TGCAGCGAAAAGACAGGGGCCGGGGAGCTGTTTTTT
TRBV7-2,.,TRBJ2-7,CASSLTGGFYEQYF,TGTGCCAGCAGCTTGACCGGGGGTTTCTACGAGCAGTACTTC
TRBV19,.,TRBJ1-2,CASKMGTASLRNYGYTF,TGTGCCAGTAAGATGGGAACAGCTAGCCTACGGAACTATGGCTACACCTTC
TRBV9,.,TRBJ1-1,CASSAEGLNTEAFF,TGTGCCAGCAGCGCGGAGGGGCTGAACACTGAAGCTTTCTTT
TRBV27,TRBD2,TRBJ2-5,CASSLQAGGGETQYF,TGTGCCAGCAGTTTACAGGCGGGGGGAGGGGAGACCCAGTACTTC
TRBV28,TRBD1,TRBJ1-1,CASSPGQGWNTEAFF,TGTGCCAGCAGTCCGGGACAGGGTTGGAACACTGAAGCTTTCTTT
TRBV27,TRBD1,TRBJ2-7,CASSLGPDRGSSYEQYF,TGTGCCAGCAGTCTCGGACCTGACAGGGGGAGCTCCTACGAGCAGTACTTC
TRBV6-1,TRBD1,TRBJ1-5,CASRQTGDQPQHF,TGTGCCAGCAGGCAAACAGGGGATCAGCCCCAGCATTTT
TRBV27,TRBD2,TRBJ2-7,CASRPPGTAGTSGRRQYF,TGTGCCAGCAGACCTCCCGGGACAGCCGGGACTAGCGGGAGAAGGCAGTACTTC
TRBV5-1,TRBD1,TRBJ2-2,CASSLVAGGTGELFF,TGCGCCAGCAGCTTGGTGGCAGGGGGCACCGGGGAGCTGTTTTTT
TRBV7-9,.,TRBJ1-2,CASSLETGLDGYTF,TGTGCCAGCAGCTTAGAGACAGGCCTTGACGGCTACACCTTC
TRBV2,.,TRBJ1-2,CASSEAQRGGYTF,TGTGCCAGCAGTGAAGCGCAACGCGGAGGCTACACCTTC
TRBV2,TRBD2,TRBJ2-1,CASSPGLAESNEQFF,TGTGCCAGCAGTCCCGGACTAGCGGAGAGTAATGAGCAGTTCTTC
TRBV18,TRBD1,TRBJ1-1,CASSPTITADRQAFF,TGTGCCAGCTCACCCACAATTACCGCGGACAGGCAAGCTTTCTTT